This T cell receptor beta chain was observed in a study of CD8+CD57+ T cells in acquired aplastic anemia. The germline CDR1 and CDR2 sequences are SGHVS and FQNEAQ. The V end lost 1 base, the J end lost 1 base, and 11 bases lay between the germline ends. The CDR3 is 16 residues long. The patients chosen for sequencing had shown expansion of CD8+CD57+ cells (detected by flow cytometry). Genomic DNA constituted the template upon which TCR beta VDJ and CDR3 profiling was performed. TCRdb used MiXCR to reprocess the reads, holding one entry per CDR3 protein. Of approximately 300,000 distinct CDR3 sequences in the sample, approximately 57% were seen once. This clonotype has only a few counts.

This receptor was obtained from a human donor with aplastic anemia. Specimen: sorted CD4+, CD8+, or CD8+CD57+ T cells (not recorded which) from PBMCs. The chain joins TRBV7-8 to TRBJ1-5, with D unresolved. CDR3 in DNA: TGTGCCAGCAGCTTAGGTCAATCACTCAGCAATCAGCCCCAGCATTTT. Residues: CASSLGQSLSNQPQHF.